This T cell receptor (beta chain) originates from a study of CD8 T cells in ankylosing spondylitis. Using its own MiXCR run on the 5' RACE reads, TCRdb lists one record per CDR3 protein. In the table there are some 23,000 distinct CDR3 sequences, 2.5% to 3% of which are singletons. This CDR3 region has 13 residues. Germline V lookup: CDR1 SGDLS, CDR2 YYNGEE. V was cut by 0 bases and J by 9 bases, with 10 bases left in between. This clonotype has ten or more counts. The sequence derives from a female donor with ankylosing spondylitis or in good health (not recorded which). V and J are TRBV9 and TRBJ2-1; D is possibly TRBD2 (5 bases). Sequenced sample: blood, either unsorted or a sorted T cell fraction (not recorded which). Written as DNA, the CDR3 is TGTGCCAGCAGCGTAGGTTCTAGCTTTGAGCAGTTCTTC. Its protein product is CASSVGSSFEQFF.